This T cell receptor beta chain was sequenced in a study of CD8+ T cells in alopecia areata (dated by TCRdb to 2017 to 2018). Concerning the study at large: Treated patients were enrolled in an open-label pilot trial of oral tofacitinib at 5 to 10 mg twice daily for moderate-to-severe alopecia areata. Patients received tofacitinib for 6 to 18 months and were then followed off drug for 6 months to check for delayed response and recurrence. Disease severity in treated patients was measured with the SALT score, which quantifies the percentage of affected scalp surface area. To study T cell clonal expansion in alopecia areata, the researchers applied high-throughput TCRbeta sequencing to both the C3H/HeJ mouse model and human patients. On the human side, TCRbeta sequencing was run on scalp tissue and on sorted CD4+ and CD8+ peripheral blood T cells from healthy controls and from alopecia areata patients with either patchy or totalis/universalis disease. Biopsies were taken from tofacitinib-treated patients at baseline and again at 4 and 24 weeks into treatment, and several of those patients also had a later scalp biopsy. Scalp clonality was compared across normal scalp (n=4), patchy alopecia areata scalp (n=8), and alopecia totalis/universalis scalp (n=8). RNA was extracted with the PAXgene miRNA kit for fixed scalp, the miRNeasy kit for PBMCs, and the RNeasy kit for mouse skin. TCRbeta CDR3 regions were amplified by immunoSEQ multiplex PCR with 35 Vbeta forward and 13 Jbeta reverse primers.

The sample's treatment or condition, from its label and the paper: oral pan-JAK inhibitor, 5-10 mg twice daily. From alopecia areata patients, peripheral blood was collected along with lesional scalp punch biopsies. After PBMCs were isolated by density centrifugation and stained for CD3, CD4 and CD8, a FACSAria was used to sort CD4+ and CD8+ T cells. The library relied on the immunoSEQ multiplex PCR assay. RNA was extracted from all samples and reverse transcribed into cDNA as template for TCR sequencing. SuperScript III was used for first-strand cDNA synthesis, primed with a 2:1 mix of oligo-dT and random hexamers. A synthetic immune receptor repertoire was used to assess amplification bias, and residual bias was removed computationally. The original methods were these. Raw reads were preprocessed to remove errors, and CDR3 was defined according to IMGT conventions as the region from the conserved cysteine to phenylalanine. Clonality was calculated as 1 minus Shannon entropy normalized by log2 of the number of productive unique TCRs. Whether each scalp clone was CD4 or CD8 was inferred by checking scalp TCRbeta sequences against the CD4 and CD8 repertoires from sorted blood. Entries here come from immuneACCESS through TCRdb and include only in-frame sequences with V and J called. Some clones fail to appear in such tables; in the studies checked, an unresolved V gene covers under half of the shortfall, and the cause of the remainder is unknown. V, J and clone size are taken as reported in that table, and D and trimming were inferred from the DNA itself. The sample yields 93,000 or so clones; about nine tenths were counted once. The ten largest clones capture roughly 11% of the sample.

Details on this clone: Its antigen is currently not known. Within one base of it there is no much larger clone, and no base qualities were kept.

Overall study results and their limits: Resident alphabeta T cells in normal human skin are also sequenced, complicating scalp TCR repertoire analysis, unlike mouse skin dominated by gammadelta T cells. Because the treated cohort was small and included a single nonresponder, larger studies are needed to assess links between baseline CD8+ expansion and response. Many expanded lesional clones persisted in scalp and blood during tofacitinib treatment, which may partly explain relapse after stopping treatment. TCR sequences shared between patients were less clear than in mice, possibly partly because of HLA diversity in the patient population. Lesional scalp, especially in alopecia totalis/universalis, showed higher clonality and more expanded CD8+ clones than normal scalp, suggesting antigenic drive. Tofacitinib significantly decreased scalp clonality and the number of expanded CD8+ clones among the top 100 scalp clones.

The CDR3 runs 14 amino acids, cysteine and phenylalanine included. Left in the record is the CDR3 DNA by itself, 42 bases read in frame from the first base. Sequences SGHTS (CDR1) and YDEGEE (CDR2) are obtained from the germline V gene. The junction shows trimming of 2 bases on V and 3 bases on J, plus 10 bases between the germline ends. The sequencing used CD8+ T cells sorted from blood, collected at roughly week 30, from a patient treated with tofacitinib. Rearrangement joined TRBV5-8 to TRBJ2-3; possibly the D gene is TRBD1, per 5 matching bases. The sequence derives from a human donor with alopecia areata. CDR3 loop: CASSFGAATDTQYF. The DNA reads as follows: TGTGCCAGCAGCTTTGGGGCGGCGACAGATACGCAGTATTTT. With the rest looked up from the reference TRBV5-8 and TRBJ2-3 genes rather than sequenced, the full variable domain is EAGVTQSPTHLIKTRGQQATLRCSPISGHTSVYWYQQALGLGLQFLLWYDEGEERNRGNFPPRFSGRQFPNYSSELNVNALELEDSALYLCASSFGAATDTQYFGPGTRLTVL.